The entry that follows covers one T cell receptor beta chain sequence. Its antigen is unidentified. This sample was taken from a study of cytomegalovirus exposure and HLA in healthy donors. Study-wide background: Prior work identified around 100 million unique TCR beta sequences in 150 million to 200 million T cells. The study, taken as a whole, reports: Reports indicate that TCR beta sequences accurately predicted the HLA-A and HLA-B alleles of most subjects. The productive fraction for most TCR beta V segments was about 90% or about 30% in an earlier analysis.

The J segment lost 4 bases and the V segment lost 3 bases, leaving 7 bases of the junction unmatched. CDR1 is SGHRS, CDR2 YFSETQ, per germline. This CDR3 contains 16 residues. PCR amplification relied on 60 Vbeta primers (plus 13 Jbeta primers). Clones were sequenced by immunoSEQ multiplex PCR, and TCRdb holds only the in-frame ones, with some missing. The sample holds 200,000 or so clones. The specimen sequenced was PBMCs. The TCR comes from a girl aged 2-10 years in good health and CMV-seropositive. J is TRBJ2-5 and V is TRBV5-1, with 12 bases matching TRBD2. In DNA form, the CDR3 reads TGCGCCAGCAGCTCCGCCCCGGGACTAGCGGGAGAGACCCAGTACTTC. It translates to CASSSAPGLAGETQYF. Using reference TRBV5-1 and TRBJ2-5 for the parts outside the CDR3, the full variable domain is KAGVTQTPRYLIKTRGQQVTLSCSPISGHRSVSWYQQTPGQGLQFLFEYFSETQRNKGNFPGRFSGRQFSNSRSEMNVSTLELGDSALYLCASSSAPGLAGETQYFGPGTRLLVL.